Following are 4 T cell receptor beta chains from one sample sequenced in a study of tumor-infiltrating lymphocytes in primary liver carcinoma. Germline DNA was also extracted, while the blood RNA originated from unsorted whole blood. A constant-region primer primed TCR beta cDNA synthesis from 400 to 550 ng of total RNA. For TCR beta, libraries were produced by three nested multiplex PCR rounds using slightly modified ARM-PCR. Each of the first two PCR rounds ran approximately 10 cycles with TRBV1-TRBV30 forward and C-beta reverse primers. MiXCR, run by TCRdb on the multiplex PCR reads, gives a single entry per CDR3 protein. This sample has hundreds of thousands of distinct CDR3 sequences; 45% to 70% occur once, and the top ten carry more than 15%. Source material: peripheral blood. Receptors were obtained from a woman in her twenties or thirties with primary liver carcinoma and hepatitis B virus infection.

This clonotype has a count of ten or more. The V gene is TRBV11-3, the J gene TRBJ2-3; a possible D gene is TRBD2 (6 bases). Trimming removed 3 bases from V and 3 bases from J, with 13 bases in between. Germline V gene sequence: CDR1 SGHNT, CDR2 YENEEA. The CDR3 loop spans 15 amino acids. The CDR3 nucleotides read TGTGCCAGCAGCTTTGGAAGCGGGTGGACAGATACGCAGTATTTT. Protein sequence: CASSFGSGWTDTQYF.

On this clonotype: A single base separates this from a much larger clone, so it may be a read error. The CDR3 DNA is TGTACCAGCAGCCGGAATACTGAGCAGTTCTTC. Protein product: CTSSRNTEQFF. The chain carries TRBV6-5 and TRBJ2-1; D is uncertain. The CDR3 covers 11 residues. Looked up from germline, CDR1 is MNHEY and CDR2 is SVGAGI.

Regarding this clonotype: A much larger clone differs from this one at a single base, so this may be a read error. The CDR3 reads CASSVPASGSFGTHYF. In DNA form, the CDR3 reads TGTGCCAGCAGTGTCCCCGCTAGCGGGAGCTTCGGGACGCACTATTTT. The chain combines TRBV6-1 with TRBJ2-3; 10 bases map to TRBD2. The CDR3 consists of 16 residues. CDR1 is MNHNS and CDR2 is SASEGT in the germline V gene.

This clonotype was found a few times. This chain links TRBV7-2 with TRBJ1-1; D gene ambiguous. Trimming left V 6 bases short and J 5 bases short, with 16 bases between. This CDR3 contains 14 residues. Germline V gene data show CDR1 as SGHTA and CDR2 as FQGNSA. The CDR3 DNA follows: TGTGCCAGCAGTCGCGGCCCAAGTGAGACTGAAGCTTTCTTT. Translating gives CASSRGPSETEAFF.